This T cell receptor (beta chain) appears in the sequencing data of a study of blood T cell repertoires in COVID-19. Here immunoSEQ multiplex PCR was the method, and the copy in TCRdb shows in-frame clones only, minus some. The table lists hundreds of thousands of clones, approximately 90% of them singletons. Two consecutive negative NP/OP PCR tests, clearance, or resolved symptoms defined Cohort 3 recovery. Sequenced: PBMCs or T cells enriched from blood (not recorded which). This TCR was recovered from a man aged 30-40 years who had recovered from COVID-19.

The CDR3 region is CASSVQGSNQPQHF. CDR3 bases: TGTGCCAGCAGCGTACAGGGAAGCAATCAGCCCCAGCATTTT. The V call is TRBV5-8, the J call TRBJ1-5, with D perhaps matching TRBD1 (6 bases). The length of the CDR3 is 14 residues. Trimming left V 4 bases short and J 1 base short, with 9 bases between. Germline lookup yields CDR1 SGHTS and CDR2 YDEGEE.